This is a list of T cell receptor beta chains from one sample in a study of technical replicates of blood from a handful of donors. Sequencing was performed with immunoSEQ multiplex PCR; in TCRdb, only in-frame clones are kept and a portion is missing. The sample has tens of thousands of clones, around 97% seen once. Sequenced material: T cells isolated from PBMCs. The receptors stem from a human donor in good health. CDR3s include the opening cysteine and the closing phenylalanine or tryptophan. D genes are given only for firm matches. Clone size appears in some rows only: once, few, many, or a class for an expanded clone.

clone size,D gene,V gene,J gene,CDR3 DNA,CDR3 protein
once,TRBD2,TRBV5-4,TRBJ2-3,TGTGCCAGCAGCTTGTCCCTAGCGGGAGGGGAAACGCAGTATTTT,CASSLSLAGGETQYF
once,TRBD2,TRBV5-1,TRBJ2-3,TGCGCCAGCAGCTTGGAGGCGGGAGGTGCAGATACGCAGTATTTT,CASSLEAGGADTQYF
NA,NA,TRBV4-1,TRBJ1-4,TGCGCCAGCAGCCAAGAGATAAGGCAGGAAACTAATGAAAAACTGTTTTTT,CASSQEIRQETNEKLFF
NA,TRBD2,TRBV6-5,TRBJ2-5,TGTGCCAGCAGCCCCTGGCGGGAGGGCCCGGAGACCCAGTACTTC,CASSPWREGPETQYF
few,TRBD2,TRBV5-1,TRBJ2-7,TGCGCCAGCAGCTTGGACGGGACGGGAGGCTACGAGCAGTACTTC,CASSLDGTGGYEQYF
NA,NA,TRBV28,TRBJ1-5,TGTGCCAGCAGTTTAGGTTCTCGAGGGGGACAGCCCCAGCATTTT,CASSLGSRGGQPQHF
NA,TRBD2,TRBV5-6,TRBJ2-7,TGTGCCAGCAGTTTGTCCGGGACTAGCATAGCCTACGAGCAGTACTTC,CASSLSGTSIAYEQYF
NA,TRBD2,TRBV19,TRBJ2-7,TGTGCCAGTAGTACTAGCGGCTCCTACGAGCAGTACTTC,CASSTSGSYEQYF
NA,NA,TRBV7-7,TRBJ2-5,TGTGCCAGCAGCCTGGACAGACAAGAGACCCAGTACTTC,CASSLDRQETQYF
NA,TRBD1,TRBV2,TRBJ1-2,TGTGCCAGCAGCTTCGGACAGGAAGGCTATGGCTACACCTTC,CASSFGQEGYGYTF
NA,NA,TRBV27,TRBJ1-5,TGTGCCAGCAGTTTAGCGGGGTTCCAGCCCCAGCATTTT,CASSLAGFQPQHF
NA,NA,TRBV18,TRBJ1-2,TGTGCCAGCTCACCGGACAGCGGATGGGGAAACTATGGCTACACCTTC,CASSPDSGWGNYGYTF
NA,NA,TRBV28,TRBJ2-7,TGTGCCAGCAGTTTAGAGACTAGTCCTTACTACGAGCAGTACTTC,CASSLETSPYYEQYF
NA,NA,TRBV6-1,TRBJ1-1,TGTGCCAGCTCTTGGAACACTGAAGCTTTCTTT,CASSWNTEAFF
NA,TRBD2,TRBV5-1,TRBJ2-7,TGCGCCAGCAGCTTAACTAGCGGGGGAATCTACGAGCAGTACTTC,CASSLTSGGIYEQYF
NA,NA,TRBV7-3,TRBJ2-6,TGTGCCAGCAGCTTAATGGGGAGCTCTGGGGCCAACGTCCTGACTTTC,CASSLMGSSGANVLTF
NA,NA,TRBV11-1,TRBJ1-1,TGTGCCAGCAGCTTCGCACAGACTGAAGCTTTCTTT,CASSFAQTEAFF
NA,NA,TRBV5-1,TRBJ1-1,TGCGCCAGCAGCTTGCTCCCCCGGGACTTGAACACTGAAGCTTTCTTT,CASSLLPRDLNTEAFF
NA,NA,TRBV4-1,TRBJ2-1,TGCGCCAGCAGCCCGGGAAGAAATGAGCAGTTCTTC,CASSPGRNEQFF
NA,NA,TRBV6-1,TRBJ1-3,TGCGCCGCGGCCTTCTCTGGAAACACCATATATTTT,CAAAFSGNTIYF
NA,TRBD2,TRBV7-2,TRBJ2-7,TGTGCCAGCAGCTTAGAGTACGGGAGGGAGCAGTACTTC,CASSLEYGREQYF
NA,NA,TRBV19,TRBJ1-1,TGTGCCAGTAGTTTTGGAGGGTTCGCTGAAGCTTTCTTT,CASSFGGFAEAFF
NA,NA,TRBV6-1,TRBJ1-1,TGTGCCAGCAGTGAAAACCGAAGGAGCACTGAAGCTTTCTTT,CASSENRRSTEAFF
NA,TRBD2,TRBV11-3,TRBJ2-1,TGTGCCAGCAGCTTATCCGGACTAGCGGGATATAATGAGCAGTTCTTC,CASSLSGLAGYNEQFF
NA,NA,TRBV6-1,TRBJ2-3,TGTGCCAGCAGTGAATCGGTAGCCCCCTCAGATACGCAGTATTTT,CASSESVAPSDTQYF
NA,NA,TRBV19,TRBJ1-1,TGTGCCAGTAGTATAGCAGGGGACACTGAAGCTTTCTTT,CASSIAGDTEAFF
NA,NA,TRBV15,TRBJ1-5,TGTGCCACCAGCAGAGATTGGGCCCGACAGAATCAGCCCCAGCATTTT,CATSRDWARQNQPQHF
once,NA,TRBV4-1,TRBJ1-2,TGCGCCAGCAGCCAAGATCTCCAACAGGGTAAGGGCTACACCTTC,CASSQDLQQGKGYTF
NA,TRBD1,TRBV9,TRBJ2-2,TGTGCCAGCAGCGTATACAGGGGGTCCACCGGGGAGCTGTTTTTT,CASSVYRGSTGELFF
NA,NA,TRBV29-1,TRBJ2-2,TGCAGCGTGAGCATTAACACCGGGGAGCTGTTTTTT,CSVSINTGELFF
NA,TRBD1,TRBV30,TRBJ1-2,TGTGCCTGGAGTGTACAGGGGGACGGTGGCTACACCTTC,CAWSVQGDGGYTF
NA,NA,TRBV29-1,TRBJ2-2,TGCAGCGTTGCTGACACCGGGGAGCTGTTTTTT,CSVADTGELFF
NA,NA,TRBV7-9,TRBJ2-1,TGTGCCAGCAGCTCAATCGGGGGAGCTAATGAGCAGTTCTTC,CASSSIGGANEQFF
NA,NA,TRBV14,TRBJ1-2,TGTGCCAGCAGCCAAACAGAGGGCTATGGCTACACCTTC,CASSQTEGYGYTF
NA,NA,TRBV30,TRBJ1-2,TGTGCCTGGAATGGCGGTCGCTATGGCTACACCTTC,CAWNGGRYGYTF
NA,NA,TRBV2,TRBJ1-4,TGTGCCAGCAGTCCCCGGACAGCTAATGAAAAACTGTTTTTT,CASSPRTANEKLFF
once,TRBD1,TRBV10-3,TRBJ1-2,TGTGCCATCAGTGAAACCGGGACAGGGGGCCGACGTGGCTACACCTTC,CAISETGTGGRRGYTF
NA,NA,TRBV7-3,TRBJ2-5,TGTGCCAGCAGCTTACTAGCTCAAGAGACCCAGTACTTC,CASSLLAQETQYF
NA,TRBD1,TRBV5-1,TRBJ2-3,TGCGCCAGCAGACCGCGACCAGGGGGACGCACAGATACGCAGTATTTT,CASRPRPGGRTDTQYF
NA,NA,TRBV11-3,TRBJ2-7,TGTGCCAGCAGCCCCGGGACTCCCTCCTACGAGCAGTACTTC,CASSPGTPSYEQYF